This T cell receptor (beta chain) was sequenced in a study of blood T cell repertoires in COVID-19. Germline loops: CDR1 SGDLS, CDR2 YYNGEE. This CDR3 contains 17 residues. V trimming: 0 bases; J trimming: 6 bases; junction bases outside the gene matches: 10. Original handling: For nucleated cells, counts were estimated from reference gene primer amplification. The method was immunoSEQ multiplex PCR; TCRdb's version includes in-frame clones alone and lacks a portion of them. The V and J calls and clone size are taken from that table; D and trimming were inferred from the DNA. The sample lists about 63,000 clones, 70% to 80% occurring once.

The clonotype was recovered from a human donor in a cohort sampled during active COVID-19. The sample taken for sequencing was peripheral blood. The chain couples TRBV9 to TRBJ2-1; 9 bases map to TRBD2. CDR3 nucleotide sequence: TGTGCCAGCAGCGTAGATAGCCGGGGCGGGAGGGTCAATGAGCAGTTCTTC. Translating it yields CASSVDSRGGRVNEQFF.